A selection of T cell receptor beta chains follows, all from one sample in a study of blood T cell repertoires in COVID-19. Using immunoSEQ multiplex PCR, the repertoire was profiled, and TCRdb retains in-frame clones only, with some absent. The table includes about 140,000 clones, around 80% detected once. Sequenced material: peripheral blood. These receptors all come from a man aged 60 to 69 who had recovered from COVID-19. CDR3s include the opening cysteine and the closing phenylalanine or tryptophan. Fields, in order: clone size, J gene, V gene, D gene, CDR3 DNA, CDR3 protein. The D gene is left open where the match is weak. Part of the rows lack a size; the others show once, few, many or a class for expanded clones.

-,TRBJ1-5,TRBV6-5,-,TGTGCCAGCAGCGGAGGGGCGGTTGCGCAGCCCCAGCATTTT,CASSGGAVAQPQHF
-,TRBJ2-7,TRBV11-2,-,TGTGCCAGCAGCCCAATTGGGGCTGGGGGGGCCAACTACGAGCAGTACTTC,CASSPIGAGGANYEQYF
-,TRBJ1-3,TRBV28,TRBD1,TGTGCCAGCAGTTTAAACAGGGGTGGTGGAAACACCATATATTTT,CASSLNRGGGNTIYF
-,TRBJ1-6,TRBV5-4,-,TGTGCCAGCAGCCCCTGGACAGTGAATTCACCCCTCCACTTT,CASSPWTVNSPLHF
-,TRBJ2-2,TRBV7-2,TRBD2,TGTGCCAGCAGTTTAGGACTAGCTAGCACCGGGGAGCTGTTTTTT,CASSLGLASTGELFF
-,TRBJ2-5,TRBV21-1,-,TGTGCCAGCAGCAAAGCAACGTACCCGTACGCTCGGGGGAGAGAGGAGACCCAGTACTTC,CASSKATYPYARGREETQYF
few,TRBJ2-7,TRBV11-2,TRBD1,TGTGCCAGCAGCTTCGGGACAGGGGTCGAGCAGTACTTC,CASSFGTGVEQYF
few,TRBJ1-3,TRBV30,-,TGTGCCTGGTCTTTTTTGGGAAACACCATATATTTT,CAWSFLGNTIYF
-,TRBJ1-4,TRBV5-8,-,TGTGCCAGCAGCCCGTGGGGGGCAACTAATGAAAAACTGTTTTTT,CASSPWGATNEKLFF
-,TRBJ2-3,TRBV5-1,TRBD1,TGCGCCAGCAGCCTCCTGACAGGGAAGGAAAATACGCAGTATTTT,CASSLLTGKENTQYF
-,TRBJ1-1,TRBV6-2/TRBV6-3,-,TGTGCCAGCAGTTACCAGACTTACACTGAAGCTTTCTTT,CASSYQTYTEAFF
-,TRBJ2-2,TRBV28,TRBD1,TGTGCCTACCGGGACAGGGCGGTTGGGGAGCTGTTTTTT,CAYRDRAVGELFF
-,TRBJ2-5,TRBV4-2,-,TGTGCCAGCAGCTCTGGCGGGTTGGGAGAGACCCAGTACTTC,CASSSGGLGETQYF
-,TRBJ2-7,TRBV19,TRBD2,TGTGCCAGTAGTAGTAGCGGGAGGCCCTCCTACGAGCAGTACTTC,CASSSSGRPSYEQYF
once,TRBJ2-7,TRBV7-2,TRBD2,TGTGCCAGCAGCTTACAGGGAACTAGCGGAGCCGGAGGCCACGAGCAGTACTTC,CASSLQGTSGAGGHEQYF
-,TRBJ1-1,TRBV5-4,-,TGTGCCAGCAGCTCCCCGACAGGTCCTGAAGCTTTCTTT,CASSSPTGPEAFF
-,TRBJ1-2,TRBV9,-,TGTGCCAGCAGAGCCGAACCTAACTATGGCTACACCTTC,CASRAEPNYGYTF
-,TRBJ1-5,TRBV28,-,TGTGCCAGCAGTTTAGTAGGACTCGGACAGCCCCAGCATTTT,CASSLVGLGQPQHF
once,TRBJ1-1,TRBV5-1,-,-,CASSFGPGQGNTEAFF
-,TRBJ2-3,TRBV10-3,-,TGTGCCATCAGCCGACAGGGAGGCAAAAGAGCGGGGGAAAAGTCGGCGCAGTATTTT,CAISRQGGKRAGEKSAQYF
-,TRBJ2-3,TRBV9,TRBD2,TGTGCCAGCAGCGTAGGAGGCAGCGGGGGCCACACAGATACGCAGTATTTT,CASSVGGSGGHTDTQYF
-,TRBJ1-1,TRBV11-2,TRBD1,TGTGCCAGCAGCTTAGCGGGACAGGGGACTGAAGCTTTCTTT,CASSLAGQGTEAFF
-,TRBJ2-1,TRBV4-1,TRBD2,TGCGCCAGCAGCCAATCGGGACTAGTTGAGCAGTTCTTC,CASSQSGLVEQFF
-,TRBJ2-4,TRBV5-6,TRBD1,TGTGCCAGCAGCTGGACCGCAGGGGGCCTCAAAAACATTCAGTACTTC,CASSWTAGGLKNIQYF
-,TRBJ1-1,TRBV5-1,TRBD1,TGCGCCAGCAGCACTACAGGGGCATCCACTGAAGCTTTCTTT,CASSTTGASTEAFF
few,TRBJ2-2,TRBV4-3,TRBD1,TGCGCCAGCAGCCAGAGGACAGGGCTTAACACCGGGGAGCTGTTTTTT,CASSQRTGLNTGELFF
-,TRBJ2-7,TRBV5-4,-,TGTGCCAGCAGCATAAAAGGGGGTTACGAGCAGTACTTC,CASSIKGGYEQYF
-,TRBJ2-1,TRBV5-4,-,TGTGCCAGCAGCTTGGACAGGTACAATGAGCAGTTCTTC,CASSLDRYNEQFF
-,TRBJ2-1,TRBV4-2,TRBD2,TGTGCCAGCAGCCAAGGGGGAGGGTGGAATGAGCAGTTCTTC,CASSQGGGWNEQFF
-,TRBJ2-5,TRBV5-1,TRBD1,TGCGCCAGCAGCGCGGGACCGGGACAGGGGAAAGAGACCCAGTACTTC,CASSAGPGQGKETQYF
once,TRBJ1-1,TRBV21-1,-,TGTGCCAGCGGGCGCGGGAGGGGGAACACTGAAGCTTTCTTT,CASGRGRGNTEAFF